These 10 T cell receptor beta chains originate from one sample sequenced in a study of shared clonotypes between healthy human individuals. Some clones are missing from TCRdb's copy, which holds only in-frame ones; the method was immunoSEQ multiplex PCR. This table has around 700,000 clones, 60% to 80% appearing once. Sequenced sample: memory CD4+ T cells sorted from blood. Subset indicated: CD45RA-negative fraction. The source is a woman aged 30 to 39 in good health.

The chain combines TRBV5-1 with TRBJ2-2, with 13 nucleotides matching TRBD2. Losses at the gene ends were 4 bases for V and 9 bases for J; bases not matched to a gene: 15. CDR3 size: 18 residues. Germline CDR1 reads SGHRS; CDR2 reads YFSETQ. The CDR3 DNA is TGCGCCAGCAGCCGCAGGAATGGACTAGCGGGAGACTTCCGGGAGCTGTTTTTT. It yields the protein CASSRRNGLAGDFRELFF.

The rearrangement uses TRBV7-2 and TRBJ2-5; maybe TRBD2 (6 bases). There are 17 residues in the CDR3. Germline V CDR1 and CDR2: SGHTA, FQGNSA. V lost 2 bases and J lost 1, with 17 bases in between. CDR3 sequence reads: CASSLHSAGITQETQYF. The CDR3 coding sequence is TGTGCCAGCAGCTTACATTCCGCGGGAATTACCCAAGAGACCCAGTACTTC.

In regard to this clone: It may be a read error: a sequence one base away is much more abundant. This sequence joins TRBV7-2 and TRBJ2-1; D is uncertain. The V gene lost 2 bases and the J gene lost 0 bases, with 5 bases spanning the gap. CDR1 and CDR2 from the germline V gene are SGHTA and FQGNSA. The CDR3 sequence is 14 residues long. The CDR3 is CASSLHSSYNEQFF. As DNA, the CDR3 is TGTGCCAGCAGCTTACACAGCTCCTACAATGAGCAGTTCTTC.

The J gene is TRBJ1-1, the V gene TRBV19; 7 bases line up with TRBD1. Germline CDR1 LNHDA, CDR2 SQIVND (reference sequence). V dropped 7 bases and J dropped 3; count of bases not matched to a gene: 8. The CDR3 has 14 amino acids. This chain's CDR3 is CASTPLGTDTEAFF. The CDR3 region has the DNA TGTGCCAGTACCCCTCTGGGGACAGACACTGAAGCTTTCTTT. Full variable domain (rest looked up from reference TRBV19 and TRBJ1-1): DGGITQSPKYLFRKEGQNVTLSCEQNLNHDAMYWYRQDPGQGLRLIYYSQIVNDFQKGDIAEGYSVSREKKESFPLTVTSAQKNPTAFYLCASTPLGTDTEAFFGQGTRLTVV.

This clone was seen a few times. The chain uses TRBV7-2 and TRBJ1-2; tentative D call: TRBD1 (6 bases). V dropped 1 base and J dropped 3 bases, with 18 bases sitting between them. The CDR3 loop spans 17 amino acids. Germline V lookup: CDR1 SGHTA, CDR2 FQGNSA. The CDR3 here is CASSLGLKRGRDYGYTF. The CDR3 nucleotides read TGTGCCAGCAGCTTAGGGTTGAAGCGGGGGCGAGACTATGGCTACACCTTC.

The chain couples TRBV11-3 to TRBJ2-7; D gene uncertain. The CDR3 loop spans 11 amino acids. V was trimmed by 9 bases and J by 2 bases, leaving 8 bases between them. The germline V gene encodes CDR1 SGHNT and CDR2 YENEEA. The CDR3 protein is CARGSTYEQYF. The CDR3 coding sequence is TGTGCCAGGGGCAGCACCTACGAGCAGTACTTC.

As concerns this clone: Other DNA sequences of this sample code for an identical CDR3. The chain links TRBV7-6 to TRBJ2-5; TRBD1 agrees at 7 bases. Trimming cost V 2 bases and J 1 base; bases outside gene matches: 4. CDR1 and CDR2 from the germline V gene are SGHVS and FNYEAQ. The CDR3 is 15 amino acids. CDR3 amino acids: CASSLRQGSQETQYF. DNA for the CDR3: TGTGCCAGCAGCTTAAGACAGGGAAGCCAAGAGACCCAGTACTTC.

Concerning this clone: Other DNA sequences in the sample encode the same CDR3. V and J are TRBV5-1 and TRBJ2-3; 8 bases are shared with TRBD2. V lost 2 bases to trimming and J lost 3 bases; unmatched junction nucleotides: 5. Germline values: CDR1 SGHRS, CDR2 YFSETQ. The CDR3 consists of 15 residues. This chain's CDR3 is CASSFSSGRTDTQYF. CDR3 in DNA: TGCGCCAGCAGCTTCTCGAGCGGGAGAACAGATACGCAGTATTTT.

The genes are TRBV5-1 and TRBJ2-2, with a weak D call TRBD1 (5 bases). The CDR3 has 16 amino acids. V was cut by 0 bases and J by 0 bases, with 9 bases left in between. Germline V gives CDR1 SGHRS, CDR2 YFSETQ. The CDR3 loop is CASSLARTSNTGELFF. The CDR3, as DNA: TGCGCCAGCAGCTTGGCTAGGACATCGAACACCGGGGAGCTGTTTTTT.

The chain recombines TRBV7-9 with TRBJ2-3, with a possible D match to TRBD1 (6 bases). From germline, CDR1 is SEHNR and CDR2 FQNEAQ (reference sequence). V was pared by 6 bases and J by 6 bases, with 22 bases between. The CDR3 spans 16 residues. CDR3 DNA sequence: TGTGCCAGCAGAGCCACATCCAACAGGGCCCTGGATACGCAGTATTTT. Its protein product is CASRATSNRALDTQYF.